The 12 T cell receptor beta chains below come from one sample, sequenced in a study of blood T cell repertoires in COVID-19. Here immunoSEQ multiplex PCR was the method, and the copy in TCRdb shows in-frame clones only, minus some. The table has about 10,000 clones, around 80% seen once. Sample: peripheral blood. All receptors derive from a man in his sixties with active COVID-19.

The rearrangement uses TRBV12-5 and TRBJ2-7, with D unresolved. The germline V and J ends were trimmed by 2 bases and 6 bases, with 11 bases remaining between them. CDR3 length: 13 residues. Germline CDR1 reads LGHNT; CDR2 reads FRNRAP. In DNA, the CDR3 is TGTGCTAGTGGTTTGTTCGGTACGTCCGAGCAGTACTTC. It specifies CASGLFGTSEQYF.

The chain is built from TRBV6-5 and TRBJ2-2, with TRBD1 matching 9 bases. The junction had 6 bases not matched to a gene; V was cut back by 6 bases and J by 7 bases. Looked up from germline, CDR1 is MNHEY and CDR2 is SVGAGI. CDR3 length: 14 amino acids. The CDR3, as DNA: TGTGCCAGCAGCTCCGGGACAGGGATCGGGGAGCTGTTTTTT. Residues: CASSSGTGIGELFF.

The DNA for the CDR3 is TGTGCCAGCAGCTTAATACGCGGGGAAGGGGACTATGGCTACACCTTC. Its protein is CASSLIRGEGDYGYTF. The V gene is TRBV7-2, the J gene TRBJ1-2; D possibly corresponds to TRBD1 (5 bases). CDR3 length equals 16 residues. Trimming left V 2 bases short and J 3 bases short, with 16 bases between. The V gene's germline CDR1 is SGHTA and CDR2 FQGNSA. Looking up the rest from reference TRBV7-2 and TRBJ1-2 gives the full variable domain: GAGVSQSPSNKVTEKGKDVELRCDPISGHTALYWYRQSLGQGLEFLIYFQGNSAPDKSGLPSDRFSAERTGGSVSTLTIQRTQQEDSAVYLCASSLIRGEGDYGYTFGSGTRLTVV.

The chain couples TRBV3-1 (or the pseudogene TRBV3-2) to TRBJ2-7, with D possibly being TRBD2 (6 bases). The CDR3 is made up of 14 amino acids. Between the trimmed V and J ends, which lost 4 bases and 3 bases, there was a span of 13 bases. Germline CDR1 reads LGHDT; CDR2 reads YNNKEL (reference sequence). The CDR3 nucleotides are TGTGCCAGCAGCCGACCGGGGACTTTCTACGAGCAGTACTTC. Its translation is CASSRPGTFYEQYF.

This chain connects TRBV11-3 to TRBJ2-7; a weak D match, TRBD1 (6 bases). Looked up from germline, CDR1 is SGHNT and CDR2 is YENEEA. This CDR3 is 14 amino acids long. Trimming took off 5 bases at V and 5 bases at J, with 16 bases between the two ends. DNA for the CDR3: TGTGCCAGCAGCCGCCGGGACAAGGACAACGAGCAGTACTTC. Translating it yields CASSRRDKDNEQYF.

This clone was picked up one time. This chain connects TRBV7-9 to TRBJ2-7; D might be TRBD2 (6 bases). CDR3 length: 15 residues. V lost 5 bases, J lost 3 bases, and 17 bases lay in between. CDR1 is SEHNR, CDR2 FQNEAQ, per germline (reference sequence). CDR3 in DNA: TGTGCCAGCAGCGGCCGGGGAGGCACTAACTACGAGCAGTACTTC. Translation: CASSGRGGTNYEQYF.

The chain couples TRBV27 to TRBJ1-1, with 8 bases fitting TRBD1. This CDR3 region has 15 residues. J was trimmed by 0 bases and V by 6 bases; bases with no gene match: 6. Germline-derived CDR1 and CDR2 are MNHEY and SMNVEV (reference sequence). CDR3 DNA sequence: TGTGCCAGCAGCCCAGGGGGCCTGGTGAACACTGAAGCTTTCTTT. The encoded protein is CASSPGGLVNTEAFF.

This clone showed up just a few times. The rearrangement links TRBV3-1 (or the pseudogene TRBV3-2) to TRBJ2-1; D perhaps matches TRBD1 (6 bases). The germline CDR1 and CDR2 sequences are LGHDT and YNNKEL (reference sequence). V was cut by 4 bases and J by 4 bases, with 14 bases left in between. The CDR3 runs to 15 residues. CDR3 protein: CASSPPGHLYNEQFF. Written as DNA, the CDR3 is TGTGCCAGCAGCCCCCCGGGACACCTATACAATGAGCAGTTCTTC.

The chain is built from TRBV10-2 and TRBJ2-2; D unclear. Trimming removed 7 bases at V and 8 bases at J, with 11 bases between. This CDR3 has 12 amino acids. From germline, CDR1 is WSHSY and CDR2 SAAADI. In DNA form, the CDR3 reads TGCGCCAGCAAATTTGGAGATGGGGAGCTGTTTTTT. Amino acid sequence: CASKFGDGELFF.

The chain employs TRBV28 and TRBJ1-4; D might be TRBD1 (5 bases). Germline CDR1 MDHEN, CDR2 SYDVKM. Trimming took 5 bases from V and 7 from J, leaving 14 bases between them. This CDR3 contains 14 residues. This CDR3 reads CASSQGAAFEKLFF. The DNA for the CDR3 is TGTGCCAGCAGTCAGGGCGCCGCCTTTGAAAAACTGTTTTTT.

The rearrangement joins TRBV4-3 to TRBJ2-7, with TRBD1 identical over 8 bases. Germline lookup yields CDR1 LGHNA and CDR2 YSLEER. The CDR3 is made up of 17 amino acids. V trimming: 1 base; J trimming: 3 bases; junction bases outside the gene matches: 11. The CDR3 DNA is TGCGCCAGCAGCCAAGGCCCGGGACAGGTAAACGGCTACGAGCAGTACTTC. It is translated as CASSQGPGQVNGYEQYF.

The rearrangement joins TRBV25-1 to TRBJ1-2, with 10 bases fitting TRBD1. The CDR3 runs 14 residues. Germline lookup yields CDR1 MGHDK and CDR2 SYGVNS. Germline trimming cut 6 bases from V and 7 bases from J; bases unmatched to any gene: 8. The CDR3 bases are TGTGCCAGCAGGGGACAGGGGCCCGTTCGTGGCTACACCTTC. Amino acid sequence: CASRGQGPVRGYTF.